A single T cell receptor (beta chain) is shown here with its context. Its antigen remains unknown. This sample was included in a study of CD8+ T cells in alopecia areata. General observations from the study: Normal scalp showed lower clonality than lesional scalp, especially alopecia totalis/universalis.

Treatment: oral pan-JAK inhibitor, 5-10 mg twice daily. Extracted RNA was reverse transcribed into cDNA, the sequencing template. This table comes from immunoSEQ multiplex PCR, and its TCRdb copy is limited to in-frame clones, with some not included. The data contain approximately 190,000 clones, 55% to 70% of them seen just once; the ten biggest clones take up 5.5% to 6%. CDR1 is SQVTM and CDR2 is ANQGSEA in the germline V gene. This CDR3 has 14 residues. The V gene end was trimmed by 3 bases and the J gene end by 1 base; junction bases not matched to a gene: 2. This sequence originates from a human donor with alopecia areata. The chain recombines TRBV29-1 with TRBJ2-3; 9 nucleotides match TRBD2. The sample was CD4+ T cells sorted from blood, taken at week 24, from a patient treated with tofacitinib. CDR3 amino acids: CSVEASGGTDTQYF. The CDR3 nucleotides are TGCAGCGTTGAGGCTAGCGGGGGCACAGATACGCAGTATTTT.